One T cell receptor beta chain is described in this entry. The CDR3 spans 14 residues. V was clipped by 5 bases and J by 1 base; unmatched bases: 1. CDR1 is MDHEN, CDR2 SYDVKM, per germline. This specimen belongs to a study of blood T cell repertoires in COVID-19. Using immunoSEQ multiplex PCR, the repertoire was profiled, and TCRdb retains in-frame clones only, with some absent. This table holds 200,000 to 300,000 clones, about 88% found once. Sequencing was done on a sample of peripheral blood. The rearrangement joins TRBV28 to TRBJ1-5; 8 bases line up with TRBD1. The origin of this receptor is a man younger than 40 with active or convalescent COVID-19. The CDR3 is CASSTGGSNQPQHF. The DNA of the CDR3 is TGTGCCAGCAGTACAGGGGGGAGCAATCAGCCCCAGCATTTT.